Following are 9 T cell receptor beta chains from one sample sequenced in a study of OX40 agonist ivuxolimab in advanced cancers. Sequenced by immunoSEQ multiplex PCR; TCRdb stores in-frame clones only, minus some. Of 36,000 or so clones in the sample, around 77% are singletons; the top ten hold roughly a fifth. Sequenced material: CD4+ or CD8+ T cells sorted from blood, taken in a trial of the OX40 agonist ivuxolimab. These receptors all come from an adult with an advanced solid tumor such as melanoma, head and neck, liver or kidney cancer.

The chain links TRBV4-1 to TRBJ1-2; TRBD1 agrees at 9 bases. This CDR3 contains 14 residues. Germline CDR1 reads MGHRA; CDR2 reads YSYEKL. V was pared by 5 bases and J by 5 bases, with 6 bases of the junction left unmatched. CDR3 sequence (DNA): TGCGCCAGCAGCTTTTCGGACAGGGGTTATGGCTACACCTTC. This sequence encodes CASSFSDRGYGYTF.

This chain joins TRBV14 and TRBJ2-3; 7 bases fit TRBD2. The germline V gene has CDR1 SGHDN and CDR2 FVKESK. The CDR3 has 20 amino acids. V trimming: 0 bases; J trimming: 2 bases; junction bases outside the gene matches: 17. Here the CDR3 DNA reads TGTGCCAGCAGCCAAGATCGGAAGTTTAGCGGGTTAGGGGCCACAGATACGCAGTATTTT. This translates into CASSQDRKFSGLGATDTQYF. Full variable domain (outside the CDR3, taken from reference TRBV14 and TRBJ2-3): EAGVTQFPSHSVIEKGQTVTLRCDPISGHDNLYWYRRVMGKEIKFLLHFVKESKQDESGMPNNRFLAERTGGTYSTLKVQPAELEDSGVYFCASSQDRKFSGLGATDTQYFGPGTRLTVL.

CDR3 DNA sequence: TGTGCCAGCAGTAGTAGTGAGCAGTTCTTC. Its protein product is CASSSSEQFF. The rearrangement joins TRBV2 to TRBJ2-1; D is undetermined. Germline V CDR1 and CDR2: SNHLY, FYNNEI. V dropped 5 bases and J dropped 9 bases, with 5 bases sitting between them. This CDR3 region has 10 residues.

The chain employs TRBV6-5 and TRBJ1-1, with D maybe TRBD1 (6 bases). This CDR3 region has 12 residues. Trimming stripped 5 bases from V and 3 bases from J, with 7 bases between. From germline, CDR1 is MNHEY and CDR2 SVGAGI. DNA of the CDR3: TGTGCCAGCAGTCCAGGGGACACTGAAGCTTTCTTT. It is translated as CASSPGDTEAFF.

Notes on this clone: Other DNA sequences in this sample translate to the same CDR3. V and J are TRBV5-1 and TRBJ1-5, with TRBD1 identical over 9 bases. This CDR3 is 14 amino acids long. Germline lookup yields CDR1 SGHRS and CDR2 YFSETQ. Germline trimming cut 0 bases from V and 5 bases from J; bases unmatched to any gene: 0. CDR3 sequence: CASSLGQGDQPQHF. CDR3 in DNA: TGCGCCAGCAGCTTGGGACAGGGGGATCAGCCCCAGCATTTT.

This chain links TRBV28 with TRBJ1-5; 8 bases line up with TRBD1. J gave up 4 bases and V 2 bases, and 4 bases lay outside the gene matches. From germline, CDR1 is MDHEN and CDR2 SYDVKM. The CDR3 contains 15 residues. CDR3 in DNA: TGTGCCAGCAGTTTAGATGGACAGGGAAATCAGCCCCAGCATTTT. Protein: CASSLDGQGNQPQHF.

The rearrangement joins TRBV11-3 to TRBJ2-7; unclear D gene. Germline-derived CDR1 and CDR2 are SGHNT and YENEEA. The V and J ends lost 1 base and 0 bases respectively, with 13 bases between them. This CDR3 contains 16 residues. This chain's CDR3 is CASSLGTAGFSYEQYF. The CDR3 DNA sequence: TGTGCCAGCAGCTTAGGTACGGCCGGATTCTCCTACGAGCAGTACTTC. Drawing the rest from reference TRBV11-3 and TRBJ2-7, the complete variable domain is EAGVVQSPRYKIIEKKQPVAFWCNPISGHNTLYWYLQNLGQGPELLIRYENEEAVDDSQLPKDRFSAERLKGVDSTLKIQPAELGDSAVYLCASSLGTAGFSYEQYFGPGTRLTVT.

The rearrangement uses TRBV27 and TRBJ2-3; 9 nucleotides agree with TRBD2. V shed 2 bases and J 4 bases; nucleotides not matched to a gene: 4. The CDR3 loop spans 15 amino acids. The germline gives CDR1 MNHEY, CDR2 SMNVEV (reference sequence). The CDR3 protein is CASSLIAGAADTQYF. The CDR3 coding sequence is TGTGCCAGCAGTTTAATAGCGGGAGCGGCAGATACGCAGTATTTT.

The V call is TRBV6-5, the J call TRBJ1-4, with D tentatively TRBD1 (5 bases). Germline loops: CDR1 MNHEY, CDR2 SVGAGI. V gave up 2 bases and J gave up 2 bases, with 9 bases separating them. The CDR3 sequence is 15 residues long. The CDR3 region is CASSYLGETNEKLFF. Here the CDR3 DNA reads TGTGCCAGCAGTTACCTGGGGGAGACTAATGAAAAACTGTTTTTT.